This T cell receptor beta chain was profiled in a study of T-cell memory formation after mild COVID-19. Amplification by 5'RACE using constant-segment primers produced TCR alpha and TCR beta cDNA libraries that carried sample barcodes and UMIs. TCRdb passed the 5' RACE reads through MiXCR, listing each CDR3 protein once. The sample lists roughly 14,000 distinct CDR3 sequences, approximately 23% occurring once. About this clonotype: Its antigen remains unidentified.

Study-wide results and caveats: Nothing confirmed that second-wave clones peaking on day 37 were specific for SARS-CoV-2. Among CD4+ contracting clones, most were CM and EM, and CD8+ ones EMRA.

J gave up 0 bases and V 1 base, and 5 bases lay outside the gene matches. Germline assignment: CDR1 DFQATT and CDR2 SNEGSKA (reference sequence). This CDR3 contains 16 residues. The chain carries TRBV20-1 and TRBJ1-4; the match to TRBD1 covers 7 bases. The sequenced sample was PBMCs or a T cell subset sorted from them (not recorded which). The sequence was collected from a man aged 18 to 29 who had mild COVID-19 (a few samples of this study predate the infection). Cell type and time point are not known. CDR3 amino acids: CSARAGGTPTNEKLFF. CDR3 bases: TGCAGTGCTAGAGCAGGGGGAACTCCAACTAATGAAAAACTGTTTTTT.